The 9 T cell receptor beta chains presented below share a single source sample, sequenced in a study of identical twins. Using its own MiXCR run on the 5' RACE reads, TCRdb lists one record per CDR3 protein. This table holds 700,000 or so distinct CDR3 sequences, roughly 20% found once. These data also formed part of another study, on T cells expressing NK-cell markers.

Material for sequencing was PBMCs. The receptors stem from a woman under 30 in good health.

The chain recombines TRBV20-1 with TRBJ2-1; D is perhaps TRBD2 (5 bases). With 0 bases removed from V and 2 bases from J, the gap between germline ends came to 11 bases. The CDR3 consists of 15 residues. The germline gives CDR1 DFQATT, CDR2 SNEGSKA (reference sequence). The CDR3: CSARDRRAPYNEQFF. In DNA form, the CDR3 reads TGCAGTGCTAGAGATCGGCGGGCCCCCTACAATGAGCAGTTCTTC.

The V gene is TRBV6-1, the J gene TRBJ2-2; TRBD1 aligns across 10 bases. The germline gives CDR1 MNHNS, CDR2 SASEGT. V gave up 6 bases and J gave up 5 bases; unmatched junction bases: 9. This CDR3 contains 16 residues. The DNA for the CDR3 is TGTGCCAGCAGACCTCCGGGACAGGGGAGGACCGGGGAGCTGTTTTTT. Its translation is CASRPPGQGRTGELFF.

The V gene is TRBV12-3 or TRBV12-4, the J gene TRBJ2-5; D is perhaps TRBD1 (5 bases). CDR3 size: 12 residues. Trimming stripped 5 bases from V and 4 bases from J, with 8 bases between. CDR3 in amino acids: CASSGATETQYF. The CDR3 DNA sequence: TGTGCCAGCAGTGGGGCGACAGAGACCCAGTACTTC.

This clonotype was counted between two and nine times. CDR3 bases: TGTGCCAGCAGCTTAGACACAGGGTCTGGGGCCAACGTCCTGACTTTC. Its protein product is CASSLDTGSGANVLTF. The gene calls are TRBV7-8 and TRBJ2-6; D perhaps matches TRBD1 (6 bases). Germline V CDR1 and CDR2: SGHVS, FQNEAQ. V was pared by 1 base and J by 1 base, with 8 bases between. CDR3 length equals 16 residues.

The table lists this clonotype with many counts. The chain couples TRBV12-3 or TRBV12-4 to TRBJ2-1; TRBD2 matches 8 bases. The CDR3 is made up of 15 amino acids. Losses at the gene ends were 5 bases for V and 5 bases for J; bases not matched to a gene: 8. CDR3 coding DNA: TGTGCCAGCAGTGAGGGACTAGAGACAGACAATGAGCAGTTCTTC. Translating it yields CASSEGLETDNEQFF.

This clonotype occurred many times. The chain recombines TRBV7-9 with TRBJ2-1; D possibly corresponds to TRBD2 (6 bases). The CDR3 sequence is 14 residues long. Germline lookup yields CDR1 SEHNR and CDR2 FQNEAQ (reference sequence). The germline V and J ends were trimmed by 5 bases and 9 bases, with 17 bases remaining between them. This CDR3 is CASSPTRTKVEQFF. CDR3 nucleotides: TGTGCCAGCAGCCCGACTAGGACCAAGGTTGAGCAGTTCTTC.

This clonotype was recorded a few times. An end of the junction differs from the germline gene, which may be a read error. The chain recombines TRBV27 with TRBJ2-1, with 8 positions matching TRBD2. The CDR3 spans 12 residues. Germline loops: CDR1 MNHEY, CDR2 SMNVEV (reference sequence). DNA of the CDR3: TGTGCCAGCAGTTCTGGGACTAGGGATAAAGTCTTC. Protein product: CASSSGTRDKVF.

The genes are TRBV6-2 or TRBV6-3 and TRBJ1-1, with D unclear. CDR3 length: 13 residues. Germline CDR1 MNHEY, CDR2 SVGEGT. V was trimmed by 3 bases and J by 4 bases, leaving 9 bases between them. The DNA for the CDR3 is TGTGCCAGCAGTTATCTGGGTATCACTGAAGCTTTCTTT. It specifies CASSYLGITEAFF.

This clonotype has just a few counts. V and J are TRBV12-3 or TRBV12-4 and TRBJ1-4; possibly TRBD1 for D (6 bases). V shed 4 bases and J shed 8 bases, with 11 bases lying between them. This CDR3 spans 13 amino acids. The CDR3, as DNA: TGTGCCAGCAGTTCCACAGGGATCGAAAAACTGTTTTTT. This translates into CASSSTGIEKLFF.